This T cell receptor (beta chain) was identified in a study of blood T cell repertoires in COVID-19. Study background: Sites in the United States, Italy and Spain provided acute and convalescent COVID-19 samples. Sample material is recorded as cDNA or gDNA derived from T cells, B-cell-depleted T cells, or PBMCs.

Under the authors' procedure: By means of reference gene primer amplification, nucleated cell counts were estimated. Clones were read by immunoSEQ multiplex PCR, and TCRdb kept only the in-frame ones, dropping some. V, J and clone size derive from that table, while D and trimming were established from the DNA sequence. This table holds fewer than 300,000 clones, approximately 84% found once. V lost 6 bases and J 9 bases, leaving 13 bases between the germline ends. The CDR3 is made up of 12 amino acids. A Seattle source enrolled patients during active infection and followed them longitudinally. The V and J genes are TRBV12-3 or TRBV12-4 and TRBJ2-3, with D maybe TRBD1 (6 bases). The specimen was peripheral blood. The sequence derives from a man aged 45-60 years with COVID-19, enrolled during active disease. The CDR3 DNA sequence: TGTGCCAGCAGGGTACAGGGTAACACGCAGTATTTT. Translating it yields CASRVQGNTQYF.